This T cell receptor (beta chain) was identified during a study of technical replicates of blood from four donors. V was pared by 1 base and J by 7 bases, with 5 bases of the junction left unmatched. The CDR3 spans 16 residues. Germline CDR1 MNHEY, CDR2 SVGAGI. Here immunoSEQ multiplex PCR was the method, and the copy in TCRdb shows in-frame clones only, minus some. The data contain about 100,000 clones, approximately 95% of them singletons. The rearrangement joins TRBV6-5 to TRBJ2-2, with TRBD1 identical over 11 bases. The clonotype was recovered from a human donor in good health. Sequencing was performed on T cells isolated from PBMCs. CDR3 DNA sequence: TGTGCCAGCAGTTACTTTGGACAGGGGGCGGGCGGGGAGCTGTTTTTT. This translates into CASSYFGQGAGGELFF.